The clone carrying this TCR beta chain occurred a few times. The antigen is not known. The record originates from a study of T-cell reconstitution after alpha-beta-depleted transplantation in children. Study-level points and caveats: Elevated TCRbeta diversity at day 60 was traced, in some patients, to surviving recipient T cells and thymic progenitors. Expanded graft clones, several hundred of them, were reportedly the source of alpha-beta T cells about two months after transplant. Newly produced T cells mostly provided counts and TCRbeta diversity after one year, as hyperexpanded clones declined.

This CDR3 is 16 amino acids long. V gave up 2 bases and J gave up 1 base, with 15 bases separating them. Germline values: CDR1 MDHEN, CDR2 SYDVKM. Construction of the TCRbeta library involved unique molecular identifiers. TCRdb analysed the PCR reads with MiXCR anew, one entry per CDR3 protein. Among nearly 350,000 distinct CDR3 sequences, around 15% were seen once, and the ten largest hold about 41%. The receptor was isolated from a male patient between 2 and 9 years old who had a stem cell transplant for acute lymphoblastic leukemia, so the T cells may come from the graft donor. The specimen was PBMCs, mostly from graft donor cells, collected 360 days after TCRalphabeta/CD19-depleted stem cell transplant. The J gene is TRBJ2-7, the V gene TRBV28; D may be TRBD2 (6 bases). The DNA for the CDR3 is TGTGCCAGCAGTTTAAGCGCGGGATCGGTTTCCTACGAGCAGTACTTC. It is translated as CASSLSAGSVSYEQYF.